This T cell receptor beta chain came from a study of CD8+CD57+ T cells in acquired aplastic anemia. Using genomic DNA as the template, TCR beta VDJ and CDR3 profiling was carried out. TCRdb itself ran the reads through MiXCR, one entry per CDR3 protein. The repertoire includes 450,000 to 550,000 distinct CDR3 sequences, under 40% of them detected once, and 0.8% to 0.85% sits in the top ten. The sequenced patients had an expansion of CD8+CD57+ cells seen by flow cytometry. Therapy had not been given to patients before blood sampling. Concerning this clonotype itself: A much more abundant neighbour one base away suggests this may be a read error.

From germline, CDR1 is SGHRS and CDR2 YFSETQ. CDR3 length: 14 residues. Sequenced sample: sorted CD4+, CD8+, or CD8+CD57+ T cells (not recorded which) from PBMCs. This TCR came from a human donor with aplastic anemia. The V gene is TRBV5-1, the J gene TRBJ1-2; D uncertain. CDR3 sequence: CASSLARADYGCTF. CDR3 DNA sequence: TGCGCCAGCAGCTTGGCAAGGGCCGACTATGGCTGCACCTTC.